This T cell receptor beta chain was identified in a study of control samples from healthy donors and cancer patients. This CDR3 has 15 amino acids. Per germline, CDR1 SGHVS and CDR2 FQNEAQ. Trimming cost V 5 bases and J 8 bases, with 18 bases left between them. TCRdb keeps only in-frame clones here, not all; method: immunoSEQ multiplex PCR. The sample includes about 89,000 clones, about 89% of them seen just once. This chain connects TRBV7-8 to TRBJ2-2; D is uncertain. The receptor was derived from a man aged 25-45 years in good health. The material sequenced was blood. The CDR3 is CASSPPEWIEGELFF. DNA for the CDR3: TGTGCCAGCAGCCCCCCTGAGTGGATCGAAGGGGAGCTGTTTTTT.